These 4 T cell receptor beta chains came from one sample sequenced in a study of radiotherapy plus CTLA-4 blockade in lung cancer. The table came from immunoSEQ multiplex PCR; TCRdb's copy has only in-frame clones and leaves some out. The sample carries about 97,000 clones, roughly 74% recorded once. Sample: peripheral blood, taken from a patient treated with radiotherapy plus ipilimumab. The source is a human donor with non-small cell lung cancer who had a partial response to radiotherapy plus ipilimumab. Some clones in this sample may be carry-over from other donors' samples.

A single count supports this clone. The chain combines TRBV23-1 with TRBJ2-1; 9 bases align to TRBD2. TRBV23-1 carries the ORF label, with uncertain function. V lost 8 bases to trimming and J lost 2 bases; unmatched junction nucleotides: 16. CDR3 length: 18 residues. CDR3 nucleotide sequence: TGCGCCAGCTCCTCAATCATGGGCGGGAGGGTCGCCTACAATGAGCAGTTCTTC. This gives the protein CASSSIMGGRVAYNEQFF.

This clone was counted between two and nine times. This chain links TRBV7-2 with TRBJ1-4; 10 nucleotides align to TRBD1. The germline CDR1 and CDR2 sequences are SGHTA and FQGNSA. V lost 1 base, J lost 6 bases, and 2 bases stayed unmatched. The CDR3 is made up of 15 amino acids. The CDR3 region has the DNA TGTGCCAGCAGCTTAGGGGGGACAGGGGATGAAAAACTGTTTTTT. It encodes CASSLGGTGDEKLFF.

Points on this clone: This sample includes further DNA sequences coding for the same CDR3. V and J are TRBV5-4 and TRBJ1-1, with a possible D match to TRBD1 (5 bases). V was trimmed by 1 base and J by 2 bases, leaving 12 bases between them. The CDR3 totals 15 residues. In germline, CDR1 is SGHNT, CDR2 YYREEE (reference sequence). CDR3 loop: CASSLSRQKNTEAFF. The CDR3 DNA sequence: TGTGCCAGCAGCTTGTCAAGACAGAAAAACACTGAAGCTTTCTTT.

In its sample, this clone was seen once. The chain recombines TRBV6-5 with TRBJ1-2, with D tentatively TRBD1 (6 bases). Germline V CDR1 and CDR2: MNHEY, SVGAGI. The ends were cut back, 5 bases at V and 6 bases at J, with 10 bases in the middle. The CDR3 length is 12 residues. CDR3 sequence reads: CASSEPGDGYTF. The CDR3, as DNA: TGTGCCAGCAGTGAACCAGGGGATGGCTACACCTTC.